Below, one T cell receptor (beta chain) is given with its context. Its target is unknown. Prepared libraries of TCR beta cDNA carried unique molecular identifiers. TCRdb reprocessed the PCR reads with MiXCR, giving one entry per CDR3 protein. Counted here are about 800,000 distinct CDR3 sequences, about 27% occurring once; the ten biggest clones make up around 0.56%. This entry is derived from a study of post-analysis software for immune sequencing data. Study-wide results and caveats: Compared with controls, patients had more of 4 to 6 TRBV segments, including TRBV5-6, TRBV5-1 and TRBV20-1. A significant reduction in normalized Chao1 diversity was observed in multiple sclerosis patients versus controls. The authors found that F measure strongly co-clustered same-batch samples.

Germline CDR1 MNHEY, CDR2 SVGEGT. CDR3 length equals 15 residues. The trim removed 4 bases at V and 4 bases at J, leaving 6 bases unmatched. Sequencing was done on a sample of blood. This sequence was found in a girl under 18 with multiple sclerosis. The V call is TRBV6-2 or TRBV6-3, the J call TRBJ2-3, with 9 bases matching TRBD1. CDR3 residues: CASSFDRGTPDTQYF. The CDR3 DNA is TGTGCCAGCAGTTTCGACAGGGGGACACCAGATACGCAGTATTTT.